This paragraph covers one TCR beta chain sequence. Its antigen is as yet unknown. A template switching step contributed a universal primer site, while unique molecular identifiers were present in the cDNA. TCRdb recomputed calls from the 5' RACE reads with MiXCR, one row per CDR3 protein. The data contain around 650,000 distinct CDR3 sequences, roughly 7.2% of them singletons. The sample belongs to a study of identical twins. This CDR3 region has 15 residues. Germline lookup yields CDR1 SEHNR and CDR2 FQNEAQ (reference sequence). V lost 5 bases to trimming and J lost 4 bases; unmatched junction nucleotides: 8. Broader study findings: Out-of-frame alpha sequences common to twins exhibited an excess of low generation probability.

This sample was also put to use in a study of yellow fever vaccine responses in identical twins.

The sample was PBMCs. This TCR came from a woman under 30 in good health. This rearrangement joins TRBV7-9 to TRBJ2-1; TRBD2 agrees at 7 bases. This chain's CDR3 is CASSGSGVRYNEQFF. The CDR3 DNA follows: TGTGCCAGCAGCGGAAGCGGGGTACGTTACAATGAGCAGTTCTTC.